This T cell receptor beta chain was sequenced during a study of blood T cell repertoires in COVID-19. In the study overall: Samples representing acute and convalescent COVID-19 were sourced from the United States, Italy and Spain.

CDR1 SGHDT and CDR2 YYEEEE come from the germline V gene. V was clipped by 2 bases and J by 5 bases; unmatched bases: 9. The CDR3 length is 16 residues. Original processing methods: Estimates of nucleated cell counts were drawn from the amplification of reference gene primers. Profiled with immunoSEQ multiplex PCR; TCRdb holds only in-frame clones, not every one. V, J and clone size were drawn from that table, and D and trimming were deduced from the DNA. The sample comprises some 260,000 clones, around nine tenths of which are singletons, and approximately 10% rests with the top ten. The gene calls are TRBV5-6 and TRBJ2-7; 11 bases agree with TRBD1. The TCR comes from a woman between 70 and 85 years old with COVID-19, enrolled during active disease. The specimen sequenced was peripheral blood. In nucleotides, the CDR3 is TGTGCCAGCAGCTTAAACATGGGACAGGGGGGGAACGAGCAGTACTTC. Translation: CASSLNMGQGGNEQYF.